The T cell receptor beta chain under discussion was sequenced for a study of OX40 agonist ivuxolimab in advanced cancers. In the study overall: Patient treatment consisted of intravenous ivuxolimab administration every 2 weeks at 0.01 to 10 mg/kg. Prior therapy, whether anti-PD-1, anti-PD-L1 or anti-CTLA-4, was allowed, and less than 45% had some. Cohort: 80% to 90% men, mean age approximately 64, aged roughly 23 to 79. General study results and limits: In general, CD8+ T cells held more expanded clones than CD4+ did, on average.

Profiled with immunoSEQ multiplex PCR; TCRdb holds only in-frame clones, not every one. The data hold under 70,000 clones, with approximately 85% observed a single time. The CDR3 has 15 amino acids. The V end lost 1 base, the J end lost 0 bases, and 9 bases lay between the germline ends. CDR1 is SGHVS, CDR2 FQNEAQ, per germline. About this clone itself: As yet, its antigen is unknown.

The genes are TRBV7-8 and TRBJ2-5; D is undetermined. This receptor was identified in an adult with an advanced solid tumor such as melanoma, head and neck, liver or kidney cancer. The input for sequencing was CD4+ or CD8+ T cells sorted from blood, taken in a trial of the OX40 agonist ivuxolimab. Written as DNA, the CDR3 is TGTGCCAGCAGCTTAGAACTGAAGTACCAAGAGACCCAGTACTTC. Its protein product is CASSLELKYQETQYF.